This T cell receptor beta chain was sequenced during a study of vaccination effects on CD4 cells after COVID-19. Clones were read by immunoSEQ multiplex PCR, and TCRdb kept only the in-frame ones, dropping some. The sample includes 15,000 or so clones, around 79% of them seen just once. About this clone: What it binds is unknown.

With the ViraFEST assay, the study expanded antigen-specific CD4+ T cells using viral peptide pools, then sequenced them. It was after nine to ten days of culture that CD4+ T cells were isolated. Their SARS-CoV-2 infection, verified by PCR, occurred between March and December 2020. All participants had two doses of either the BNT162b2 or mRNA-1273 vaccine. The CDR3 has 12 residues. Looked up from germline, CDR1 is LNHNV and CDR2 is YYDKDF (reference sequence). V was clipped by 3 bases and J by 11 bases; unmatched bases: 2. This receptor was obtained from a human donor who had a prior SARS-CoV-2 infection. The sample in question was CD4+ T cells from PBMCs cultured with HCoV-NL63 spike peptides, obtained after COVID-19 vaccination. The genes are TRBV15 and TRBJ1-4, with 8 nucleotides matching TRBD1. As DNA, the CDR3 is TGTGCCACCAGCAGGGCAGGGGGCAAACTGTTTTTT. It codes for CATSRAGGKLFF.